This T cell receptor beta chain was obtained from a study of tumor-infiltrating lymphocytes in primary liver carcinoma. Study-wide context: Roughly 3.65 to 7.5 million productive TCRbeta reads came from each sample, comparable across tissue types. Overall study findings and caveats: Tumors significantly exceeded blood in top-250-clone fraction (p = 0.039).

Unsorted whole blood served as the source of blood RNA, and germline DNA was extracted as well. Patients showed chronic HBV infection and an absence of prior treatment. Roughly 4.2 milliliters of peripheral blood were drawn presurgically. V was trimmed by 7 bases and J by 2 bases, leaving 18 bases between them. The CDR3 runs 16 residues. Germline CDR1 and CDR2: SGHAT and FQNNGV. Making TCR beta cDNA involved approximately 480 ng total RNA and a constant-region primer. TCR beta libraries came from three nested multiplex PCR rounds using slightly modified ARM-PCR. Both of the initial two PCR rounds ran for nine to eleven cycles and employed TRBV1-TRBV30 forward primers alongside a C-beta reverse primer. TCRdb re-called the multiplex PCR reads with MiXCR, one entry per CDR3 protein. The data contain around 330,000 distinct CDR3 sequences, around three fifths of them singletons. On this clonotype itself: Its antigen is as yet unknown.

The receptor was isolated from a man in his forties or fifties with primary liver carcinoma and hepatitis B virus infection. V is TRBV11-2 and J is TRBJ2-1; D is unresolved. Specimen: peripheral blood. In DNA, the CDR3 is TGTGCCAGCAACTTTGTGGTGGTTCCGACCTACAATGAGCAGTTCTTC. This translates into CASNFVVVPTYNEQFF.